Shown below are 26 T cell receptor beta chains from a single sample sequenced in a study of monozygotic twins with inflammatory bowel disease. TCRdb re-called the 5' RACE reads and gives one entry per CDR3 protein, without DNA. This table lists 170,000 or so distinct CDR3 sequences. The sequencing sample was made of blood. Every receptor here comes from a human donor with ulcerative colitis or Crohn's disease, or a healthy co-twin of an affected twin (not recorded which).

This chain joins TRBV20-1 and TRBJ1-4. The CDR3 loop spans 14 amino acids. Looked up from germline, CDR1 is DFQATT and CDR2 is SNEGSKA (reference sequence). The CDR3 region is CSASGGAAGEKLFF.

This rearrangement joins TRBV18 to TRBJ2-1. The CDR3 consists of 13 residues. CDR1 and CDR2 from the germline V gene are KGHSH and LQKENI. CDR3 sequence: CASSPKSPNEQFF.

This chain's CDR3 is CASSLKGSWNTEAFF. The gene calls are TRBV5-1 and TRBJ1-1; TCRdb selects TRBD1, and the lack of DNA leaves this call unchecked. Per germline, CDR1 SGHRS and CDR2 YFSETQ. The CDR3 loop spans 15 amino acids.

This chain links TRBV5-1 with TRBJ2-2; TCRdb picks TRBD1, but there is no DNA to check that call. Looked up from germline, CDR1 is SGHRS and CDR2 is YFSETQ. The CDR3 extends over 16 amino acids. CDR3 sequence: CASSLWGLTNTGELFF.

V is TRBV27 and J is TRBJ1-3; the D gene TCRdb calls, TRBD1, cannot be checked with no DNA. Germline loops: CDR1 MNHEY, CDR2 SMNVEV (reference sequence). The CDR3 is 14 residues long. CDR3 loop: CASSLGGKGNTIYF.

The genes are TRBV5-1 and TRBJ1-2. Germline assignment: CDR1 SGHRS and CDR2 YFSETQ. The CDR3 totals 14 residues. The CDR3 loop is CASSGPGLVDGYTF.

The chain couples TRBV15 to TRBJ2-3; without DNA, the TCRdb call of TRBD2 cannot be checked. This CDR3 is 14 amino acids long. The germline CDR1 and CDR2 sequences are LNHNV and YYDKDF (reference sequence). The CDR3 loop reads CATSRGDPRDTQYF.

V is TRBV5-1 and J is TRBJ2-7; TCRdb's D call of TRBD1 is untestable without DNA. CDR1 is SGHRS, CDR2 YFSETQ, per germline. CDR3 length: 13 amino acids. CDR3 in amino acids: CASRTGLYYEQYF.

The chain joins TRBV2 to TRBJ1-5. The CDR3 length is 15 residues. Germline CDR1 and CDR2: SNHLY and FYNNEI. This CDR3 reads CASRGGGYSNQPQHF. Supplemented by reference TRBV2 and TRBJ1-5, the full variable domain reads EPEVTQTPSHQVTQMGQEVILRCVPISNHLYFYWYRQILGQKVEFLVSFYNNEISEKSEIFDDQFSVERPDGSNFTLKIRSTKLEDSAMYFCASRGGGYSNQPQHFGDGTRLSIL.

The genes are TRBV30 and TRBJ2-1; TCRdb reports TRBD2, a call that lacks DNA to check it against. CDR3 length: 14 amino acids. Germline V gene data show CDR1 as GTSNPN and CDR2 as SVGIG (reference sequence). This CDR3 reads CAWLAGETYNEQFF.

The chain couples TRBV27 to TRBJ2-2; TCRdb calls TRBD1, which cannot be checked without DNA. Germline CDR1 and CDR2: MNHEY and SMNVEV (reference sequence). This CDR3 is 15 amino acids long. CDR3 loop: CASTRGTGFTGELFF.

The chain joins TRBV9 to TRBJ2-2. The germline gives CDR1 SGDLS, CDR2 YYNGEE. There are 13 residues in the CDR3. CDR3 sequence: CASSVRFTGELFF.

This chain uses TRBV27 with TRBJ2-7; with no DNA, the TCRdb D assignment of TRBD2 cannot be verified. CDR3 length: 16 residues. The germline V gene has CDR1 MNHEY and CDR2 SMNVEV (reference sequence). CDR3 amino acids: CASSPIAGGTSYEQYF.

V and J are TRBV5-1 and TRBJ2-7; TCRdb returns TRBD2, unconfirmable since there is no DNA. The CDR3 contains 14 residues. Per germline, CDR1 SGHRS and CDR2 YFSETQ. This chain's CDR3 is CASSASPGIYEQYF.

The chain is built from TRBV12-3 or TRBV12-4 and TRBJ1-4; TCRdb's D call of TRBD1 is untestable without DNA. The CDR3 covers 14 residues. The CDR3 sequence: CASSHGQGAEKLFF.

The chain carries TRBV6-1 and TRBJ2-1; TCRdb's assignment of TRBD2 cannot be checked, as there is no DNA. Germline lookup yields CDR1 MNHNS and CDR2 SASEGT. The CDR3 spans 15 residues. CDR3 in amino acids: CASSPGTSGKNEQFF.

This CDR3 reads CASSQDRSSGANVLTF. The rearrangement links TRBV4-3 to TRBJ2-6. The CDR3 is made up of 16 amino acids. Germline V gene data show CDR1 as LGHNA and CDR2 as YSLEER.

This rearrangement joins TRBV12-3 or TRBV12-4 to TRBJ1-5; TCRdb names TRBD1, which stays unverified in the absence of DNA. This CDR3 comprises 14 residues. The CDR3 protein is CASRSTGDSQPQHF.

Considering frequency, this clonotype is medium-sized. J is TRBJ2-4 and V is TRBV7-2; TCRdb designates TRBD1, a call that cannot be tested without DNA. Per germline, CDR1 SGHTA and CDR2 FQGNSA. This CDR3 spans 15 amino acids. The CDR3 region is CASSLVPGGKNIQYF.

The chain couples TRBV20-1 to TRBJ2-3; TCRdb returns TRBD2, unconfirmable since there is no DNA. This CDR3 has 16 amino acids. Germline V gene sequence: CDR1 DFQATT, CDR2 SNEGSKA (reference sequence). CDR3 protein: CSARDWTSFSTDTQYF.

CDR3 residues: CASSPDWGGGEETQYF. The chain combines TRBV5-1 with TRBJ2-5; TCRdb's assignment of TRBD1 cannot be checked, as there is no DNA. Germline loops: CDR1 SGHRS, CDR2 YFSETQ. The CDR3 has 16 amino acids.

The gene calls are TRBV5-4 and TRBJ1-1. The CDR3 has 14 amino acids. Germline CDR1 reads SGHNT; CDR2 reads YYREEE (reference sequence). CDR3 sequence reads: CASSPQRANTEAFF.

The rearrangement links TRBV7-9 to TRBJ2-7. CDR3 length: 15 residues. Germline CDR1 SEHNR, CDR2 FQNEAQ (reference sequence). The CDR3: CASGFSGVNLYEQYF.

The chain's CDR3 is CSARDIYEKLFF. This chain uses TRBV20-1 with TRBJ1-4. The CDR3 loop spans 12 amino acids. Germline V gene sequence: CDR1 DFQATT, CDR2 SNEGSKA (reference sequence).

CDR3 in amino acids: CASSLAGTVSSYEQYF. This chain links TRBV7-2 with TRBJ2-7; lacking DNA, the TRBD1 call made by TCRdb goes unchecked. This CDR3 comprises 16 residues. The V gene's germline CDR1 is SGHTA and CDR2 FQGNSA.

The chain carries TRBV5-1 and TRBJ2-1. The CDR3 consists of 14 residues. Germline values: CDR1 SGHRS, CDR2 YFSETQ. The CDR3 protein is CASSLGAAYNEQFF.